This TCR beta chain was captured in a study of cytomegalovirus exposure and HLA in healthy donors. As to this clone: Mismatch with germline at one junction end may stem from a read error.

The CDR3 contains 11 residues. Per the germline V gene, CDR1 is KGHSH and CDR2 is LQKENI. Vbeta (60) and Jbeta (13) primers were used in the PCR. Some clones are missing from TCRdb's copy, which holds only in-frame ones; the method was immunoSEQ multiplex PCR. The sample records more than 70,000 clones, under 85% being singletons. Specimen: PBMCs. The TCR comes from a boy aged 5-17 years in good health and CMV-seronegative. This rearrangement joins TRBV18 to TRBJ2-7; no clear D gene. CDR3 residues: CASSPSSEQYF. The CDR3 coding sequence is TGTGCCAGCTCACCATCCTCCGAGCAGTACTTC. Variable domain in full (rest from reference TRBV18 and TRBJ2-7): NAGVMQNPRHLVRRRGQEARLRCSPMKGHSHVYWYRQLPEEGLKFMVYLQKENIIDESGMPKERFSAEFPKEGPSILRIQQVVRGDSAAYFCASSPSSEQYFGPGTRLTVT.